This T cell receptor (beta chain) is from a study of radiation and T cells in renal cell carcinoma (TCRdb year 2020). Regarding the study in general: In total, 50 to 60 samples underwent TCR beta sequencing: some 25 tumors plus 27 peripheral blood samples. Across all 50 or so samples, several million unique CDR3 nucleotide sequences encoding 2,658,974 unique CDR3 amino acid sequences were identified. The last blood draw happened 4 weeks after radiation, timed to coincide with nephrectomy. Points the paper makes about the study in general: Because pretreatment tumor biopsies were not available, the baseline intratumoral presence of clonotypes could not be determined. Top tumor clonotypes rose in blood from baseline to 2 weeks post-radiation, then contracted by 4 weeks, suggesting transient expansion of tumor-resident clones. With a single-armed trial design, the study had no way to address how radiation dose or scheduling affects the TCR repertoire. Tracking of blood repertoire dynamics stopped at more than three weeks after treatment, with no follow-up past that point.

The sample's time point label, decoded: blood 4 weeks post-SBRT, at nephrectomy. The treatment or condition tag for this specimen amounts to: 15 Gy SBRT to primary tumor, nephrectomy 4 weeks later. Samples came from a clinical trial, in which primary renal cell carcinomas received 15 Gy stereotactic body radiation therapy followed by nephrectomy 4 weeks later. Serial peripheral blood from radiation-treated patients was sampled at baseline, 2 weeks and 4 weeks after SBRT to track tumor-enriched clonotypes. All patients had renal cell carcinoma with clear cell pathology. Genomic DNA for TCR sequencing was prepared using the QIAamp DNA Blood Mini Kit (Qiagen). The analyses included just those samples that passed every quality control check. The germline V and J ends show losses of 1 base and 5 bases respectively, and no gene match explains 11 bases of the junction. CDR1 SGHRS and CDR2 YFSETQ were looked up in the germline V gene. The CDR3 sequence holds 16 residues, the cysteine and phenylalanine included. The CDR3 DNA has 48 bases and is translated from base 1.

TCR beta libraries were generated from genomic DNA with the immunoSEQ kit, following the manufacturer's recommendations. To prepare the libraries, a first multiplex PCR with proprietary primers was run, followed by a second PCR that added unique barcodes, and a bead cleanup was done after each round. Each sample batch included a kit-provided positive control reaction and a negative control reaction. The final libraries were assessed on an Agilent 4200 TapeStation D1000 ScreenTape, pooled by volume, and quantified by qPCR. Sequencing was performed on an Illumina NextSeq500 with a MidOutput 150-cycle cartridge, and 156 Read1 and 15 Index1 cycles were run with kit custom primers. The pooled library was loaded at approximately 1 pM with a roughly 20% PhiX control spike-in. The source study handled its data this way. Vendor-processed data were analyzed in R, and a clonotype was defined as all T cells sharing the same CDR3 nucleotide sequence. In the clone abundance analyses, frequencies were normalized to the 10,000 most abundant clones in each sample. Public T cell clones, which averaged fewer than five per sample, were excluded before analysis. A difference in abundance of at least 32-fold between compartments was used to define tumor-enriched and baseline blood-enriched clonotypes. A beta-binomial differential abundance model was used to identify clonotypes that expanded or contracted between blood time points. Tumor-blood repertoire similarity was measured with the Baroni-Urbani and Buser coefficient, and groups were compared using two-tailed Wilcoxon tests in R. The source is immuneACCESS, and TCRdb retained only in-frame sequences with V and J called. Part of the clones is not carried over; for the studies checked, unresolved V genes explain less than half of this, and the remainder is unexplained. V, J and clone size derive from that table, while D and trimming were established from the DNA sequence. The sample table holds around 170,000 clones, of which 88% were seen once. The top ten clones comprise about 10% of the sample.

About this clone itself: Its recognized antigen is unknown. No much larger clone exists at a distance of one base, and base qualities are not known.

The chain employs TRBV5-1 and TRBJ1-2; a stretch of 7 junction bases matches TRBD1. The sequence was collected from a woman between 45 and 65 years old with renal cell carcinoma. Sequenced material: blood, taken from a patient whose treatment included radiotherapy and nephrectomy. The nucleotide sequence reads TGCGCCAGCAGCTTGAGACAGGGAGCCAACCCTTATGGCTACACCTTC. Its protein reads: CASSLRQGANPYGYTF.